The following is a T cell receptor (beta chain) sequence with its context. There are 15 residues in the CDR3. V trimming: 5 bases; J trimming: 6 bases; junction bases outside the gene matches: 8. In germline, CDR1 is SGHAT, CDR2 FQDESV (reference sequence). The treatment denotes: some 20 received Ad26.COV2.S at low or high dose, single or two shots; several received placebo; per-sample allocation not given. All samples were drawn on day 63, counting from the first vaccine or placebo injection. The data were obtained in a study of Ad26.COV2.S vaccination and SARS-CoV-2 variants. Using immunoSEQ multiplex PCR, the repertoire was profiled, and TCRdb retains in-frame clones only, with some absent. Of under 400,000 clones listed, over 75% are singletons.

This chain uses TRBV11-1 with TRBJ1-4; 8 nucleotides line up with TRBD1. The clonotype originates from a person aged 18-65 years who received the Ad26.COV2.S COVID-19 vaccine or a placebo. The source was peripheral blood, collected in a trial of Ad26.COV2.S vaccine versus placebo. The CDR3 bases are TGTGCCAGCAGCCCAGCGAGGGGACAGGATGAAAAACTGTTTTTT. Encoded protein: CASSPARGQDEKLFF. The whole variable domain, remainder taken from reference TRBV11-1 and TRBJ1-4, is EAEVAQSPRYKITEKSQAVAFWCDPISGHATLYWYRQILGQGPELLVQFQDESVVDDSQLPKDRFSAERLKGVDSTLKIQPAELGDSAMYLCASSPARGQDEKLFFGSGTQLSVL.